The present T cell receptor beta chain was sequenced within a study of cytomegalovirus exposure and HLA in healthy donors. It was with 60 Vbeta and 13 Jbeta primers that the PCR ran. Some clones are missing from TCRdb's copy, which holds only in-frame ones; the method was immunoSEQ multiplex PCR. The profile shows 130,000 to 150,000 clones, 78% of them singletons. The CDR3 sequence is 15 residues long. Trimming cost V 0 bases and J 7 bases, with 15 bases left between them. Germline CDR1 is LGHNA and CDR2 is YSLEER. As regards this clone: Its target is not known.

Points from the study as a whole: In a later analysis, an Asian-associated ancestry cluster reportedly showed fewer N-insertions than the approximately 620-donor mean. V- and J-gene trimming of TCR beta was linked (in a later analysis) to a missense DCLRE1C variant. In an earlier analysis, in 620 or so donors, most V segments appeared productive either ~87% or ~30% of the time.

The clonotype originates from a man aged 40-55 years in good health and CMV-seropositive. The sample comprised PBMCs. The V and J genes are TRBV4-3 and TRBJ1-2; D call uncertain. The CDR3 sequence: CASSQDSPPSGGYTF. For the CDR3, the DNA is TGCGCCAGCAGCCAAGACAGTCCTCCTAGTGGTGGCTACACCTTC.